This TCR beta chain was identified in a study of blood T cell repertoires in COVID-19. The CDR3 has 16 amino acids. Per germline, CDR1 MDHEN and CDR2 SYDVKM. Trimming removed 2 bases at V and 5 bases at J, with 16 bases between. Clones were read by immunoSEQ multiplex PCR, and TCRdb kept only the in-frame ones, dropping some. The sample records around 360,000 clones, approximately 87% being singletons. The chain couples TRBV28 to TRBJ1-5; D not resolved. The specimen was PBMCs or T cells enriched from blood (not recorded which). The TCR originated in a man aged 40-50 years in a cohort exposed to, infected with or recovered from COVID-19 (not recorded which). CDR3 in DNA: TGTGCCAGCAGTTTAGGTACGTTCGGAGGCTATCAGCCCCAGCATTTT. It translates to CASSLGTFGGYQPQHF.